This T cell receptor (beta chain) was captured in a study of beta chain features in type 1 diabetes. Points from the study as a whole: Among patients, naive, central memory and Treg TCRB repertoires appeared more similar than among healthy donors.

Remarks on this clone: Antigen: not known.

As every portion of the isolated RNA was reverse transcribed, the sequencing read expressed TCRB transcripts. The table came from immunoSEQ multiplex PCR; TCRdb's copy has only in-frame clones and leaves some out. The data contain fewer than 500,000 clones, approximately 15% of them singletons. This TCR derives from a man aged 25 to 40 in good health. The sequencing input was naive CD4+ T cells from blood.

The CDR3 nucleotides are TGTGCCTGGAGGGGGGACAGGGCTAACTATGGCTACACCTTC. It translates to CAWRGDRANYGYTF. The rearrangement links TRBV30 to TRBJ1-2, with 9 bases that match TRBD1. With V trimmed by 3 bases and J by 0 bases, 2 bases remained unmatched. Germline CDR1 is GTSNPN and CDR2 is SVGIG (reference sequence). This CDR3 region has 14 residues.